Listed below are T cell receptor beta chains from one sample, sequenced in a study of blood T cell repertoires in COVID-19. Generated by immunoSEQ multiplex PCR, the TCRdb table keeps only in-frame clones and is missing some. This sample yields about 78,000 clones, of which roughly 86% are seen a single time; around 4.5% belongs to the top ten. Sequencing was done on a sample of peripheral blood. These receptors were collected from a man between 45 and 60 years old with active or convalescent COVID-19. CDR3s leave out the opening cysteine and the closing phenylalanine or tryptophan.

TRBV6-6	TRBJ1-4	ASSYSGQIGEKLF
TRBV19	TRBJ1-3	ASSIGGAGNTIY
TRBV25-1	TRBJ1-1	ASSETAAQGGVAF
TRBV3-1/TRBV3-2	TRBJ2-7	ASSGTGSYEQY
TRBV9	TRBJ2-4	ASSPPQGIIQY
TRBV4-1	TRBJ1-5	ASSPSDRTNQPQH
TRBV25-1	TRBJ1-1	ASSDAGSTEAF
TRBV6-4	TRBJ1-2	ASSDSGQGLYGYT
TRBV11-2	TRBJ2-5	ASSLSSGAPQETQY
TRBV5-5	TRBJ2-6	ASQTGPSGANVLT
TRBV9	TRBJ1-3	ASSGNRARNTIY
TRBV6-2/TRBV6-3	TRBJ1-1	ASSRTGMNTEAF
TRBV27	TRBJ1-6	ASSLPSGRPLTYNSPLH
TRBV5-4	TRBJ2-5	ASSPGQGIQETQY
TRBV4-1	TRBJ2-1	ASSRDTSGLNNEQF
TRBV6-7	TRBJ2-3	ASSSLRGGSPTDTQY
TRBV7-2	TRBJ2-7	ASALSGAYEQY
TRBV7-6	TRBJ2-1	ASSPSGIGSGGANEQF
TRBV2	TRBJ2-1	ASSATGTSGYNEQF
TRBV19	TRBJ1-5	ASSIGGWRQNRNQPQH
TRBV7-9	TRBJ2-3	ASSSSDTQY
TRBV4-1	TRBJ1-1	ASSQVFQGWKNTEAF
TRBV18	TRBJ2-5	ASSPGTGETQY
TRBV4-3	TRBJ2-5	ASSQDLGLTSGVQETQY
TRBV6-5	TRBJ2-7	ASSYATGLGYEQY
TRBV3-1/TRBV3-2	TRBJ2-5	ASSQVAGGQETQY
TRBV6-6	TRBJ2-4	ASSPLGNIQY
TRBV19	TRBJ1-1	ASSIPGAYTEAF
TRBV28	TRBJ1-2	ASNKGGPDTYGYT
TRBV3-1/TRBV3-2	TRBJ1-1	ASSPRRTTEAF
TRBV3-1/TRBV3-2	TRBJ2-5	ASSQRGGAETQY
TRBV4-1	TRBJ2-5	ASSHLLAGAKETQY
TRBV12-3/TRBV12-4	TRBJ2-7	ASSYSYEQY
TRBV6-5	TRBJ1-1	ASRRTGDEAF
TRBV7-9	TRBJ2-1	ASSLPAQGAENEQF
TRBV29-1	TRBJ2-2	SVRGQGNTGELF
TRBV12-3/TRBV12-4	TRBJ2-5	ASTGGAGETQY
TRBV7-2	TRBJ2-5	ASGLTAGKETQY
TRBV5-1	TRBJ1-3	ASSWGQDSGNTIY
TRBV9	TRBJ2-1	ASSVAGGGYNEQF
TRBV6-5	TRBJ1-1	ASSYLGATEAF
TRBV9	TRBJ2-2	ASRDSLNTGELF
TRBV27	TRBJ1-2	ASSLTEDYGYT